The T cell receptor (beta chain) described here comes from a study of blood T cell repertoires in COVID-19. Across the whole study: In each case, the material was cDNA or gDNA derived from T cells, B-cell-depleted T cells, or PBMCs.

V lost 5 bases and J lost 4; bases outside the gene matches: 8. The CDR3 sequence is 15 residues long. Germline V gene sequence: CDR1 SGHTA, CDR2 FQGNSA. Generated by immunoSEQ multiplex PCR, the TCRdb table keeps only in-frame clones and is missing some. Here the sample spans tens of thousands of clones, about nine tenths being singletons. This TCR was recovered from a woman between 45 and 65 years old with active or convalescent COVID-19. Sequencing was carried out using peripheral blood. This chain connects TRBV7-2 to TRBJ2-7; 10 bases agree with TRBD2. In nucleotides, the CDR3 is TGTGCCAGCAGCACGCGAGCGGGAGGGCCGTACGAGCAGTACTTC. Amino acid sequence: CASSTRAGGPYEQYF.